The sequence of this TCR beta chain was determined in a study of cytomegalovirus exposure and HLA in healthy donors. Study-wide points: Equally common other TCR beta chains were less clonally expanded than HLA-associated ones, a later analysis found. A later analysis found that most CMV-associated TCR beta chains appeared HLA-restricted. The study put some 160 TCR beta chains on its list as cytomegalovirus-associated.

V trimming: 10 bases; J trimming: 7 bases; junction bases outside the gene matches: 9. The CDR3 spans 12 residues. Per the germline V gene, CDR1 is ENHRY and CDR2 is SYGVKD. This PCR relied on a set of 60 Vbeta primers and 13 Jbeta primers. Some clones are missing from TCRdb's copy, which holds only in-frame ones; the method was immunoSEQ multiplex PCR. The sample has some 200,000 clones, approximately 82% seen once; the top ten hold about 1.5%. Comment on this clone: Its antigen is not identified.

The chain couples TRBV10-3 to TRBJ2-7, with 8 positions matching TRBD1. The sequenced sample consisted of PBMCs. This TCR came from a woman aged 18-29 years in good health and CMV-seronegative. CDR3 coding DNA: TGTGCCACGAGGCAGGGGGCTGAAGAGCAGTACTTC. The encoded protein is CATRQGAEEQYF.